Each of the 11 T cell receptor beta chains below was sequenced from the same sample in a study of T cell changes during pregnancy in multiple sclerosis. Using immunoSEQ multiplex PCR, the repertoire was profiled, and TCRdb retains in-frame clones only, with some absent. The repertoire includes 65,000 to 80,000 clones, approximately 95% of them detected once, and 1% sits in the top ten. The sequencing used peripheral blood, collected in the first trimester of pregnancy. Every receptor here comes from a female donor with multiple sclerosis, enrolled in a pregnancy study.

This clone was seen a handful of times. This sequence joins TRBV6-5 and TRBJ1-6; no clear D. The CDR3 consists of 16 residues. Per germline, CDR1 MNHEY and CDR2 SVGAGI. Trimming stripped 0 bases from V and 0 bases from J, with 6 bases between. This CDR3 is CASSYSRSSYNSPLHF. The CDR3 DNA reads TGTGCCAGCAGTTACTCCAGAAGCTCCTATAATTCACCCCTCCACTTT.

V is TRBV29-1 and J is TRBJ2-3; D may be TRBD2 (6 bases). The CDR3 runs to 13 residues. Germline V gives CDR1 SQVTM, CDR2 ANQGSEA. V shed 8 bases and J shed 0 bases, with 12 bases lying between them. The CDR3 DNA is TGCAGCACGAGCGGGCCTAGCACAGATACGCAGTATTTT. Its protein product is CSTSGPSTDTQYF.

The chain uses TRBV27 and TRBJ1-5, with 8 bases identical to TRBD1. CDR1 and CDR2 (germline): MNHEY, SMNVEV (reference sequence). The CDR3 covers 17 residues. Trimming cost V 5 bases and J 1 base; bases outside gene matches: 10. The CDR3 protein is CASSLSGQGGSNQPQHF. As DNA, the CDR3 is TGTGCCAGCAGTCTAAGCGGACAGGGAGGGAGCAATCAGCCCCAGCATTTT.

The rearrangement uses TRBV10-3 and TRBJ1-2; TRBD1 agrees at 7 bases. The CDR3 runs 14 residues. J lost 2 bases, V lost 7 bases, and 7 bases had no gene match. CDR1 is ENHRY and CDR2 is SYGVKD in the germline V gene. In DNA, the CDR3 is TGTGCCATCAACCGGGACAGAGAGAACTATGGCTACACCTTC. It encodes CAINRDRENYGYTF.

The chain joins TRBV6-1 to TRBJ2-2, with D possibly TRBD2 on 5 matching bases. The CDR3 extends over 14 amino acids. Germline values: CDR1 MNHNS, CDR2 SASEGT. Trimming pared 2 bases from V and 5 bases from J, leaving 9 bases between. The CDR3 region is CASSELSGTGELFF. CDR3 DNA: TGTGCCAGCAGTGAACTCTCGGGGACCGGGGAGCTGTTTTTT.

The V call is TRBV6-5, the J call TRBJ1-2, with 8 positions matching TRBD1. J lost 7 bases, V lost 6 bases, and 13 bases had no gene match. Germline V lookup: CDR1 MNHEY, CDR2 SVGAGI. The CDR3 runs to 15 residues. The CDR3 is CASSPRAGGFLGYTF. The CDR3 nucleotides are TGTGCCAGCAGCCCCCGGGCAGGGGGCTTCCTTGGCTACACCTTC.

V usage is TRBV19 and J usage is TRBJ2-7; 12 bases fit TRBD2. Germline V gives CDR1 LNHDA, CDR2 SQIVND (reference sequence). The CDR3 has 15 residues. The trim removed 5 bases at V and 6 bases at J, leaving 8 bases unmatched. CDR3 DNA: TGTGCCAGTAGTGCTCTAGCGGGAGGGATTCGCGAGCAGTACTTC. Protein: CASSALAGGIREQYF.

A note on this clone: An end of the junction does not agree with germline; a read error may underlie this. The chain links TRBV11-2 to TRBJ1-3; 8 bases map to TRBD1. Germline CDR1 and CDR2: SGHAT and FQNNGV. CDR3 length equals 13 residues. The CDR3 bases are TGTGCCAGCAGCTTAGTAACCCCGGACAGGGTCGATTTT. As protein: CASSLVTPDRVDF.

The chain carries TRBV6-1 and TRBJ1-2; 9 nucleotides line up with TRBD1. CDR1 MNHNS and CDR2 SASEGT come from the germline V gene. V lost 6 bases to trimming and J lost 3 bases; unmatched junction nucleotides: 5. The CDR3 is made up of 14 amino acids. CDR3 DNA sequence: TGTGCCAGCAGAAACAGGGGGCATTACTATGGCTACACCTTC. It translates to CASRNRGHYYGYTF.

V usage is TRBV14 and J usage is TRBJ2-7; a weak D match, TRBD2 (5 bases). With 3 bases removed from V and 7 bases from J, the gap between germline ends came to 13 bases. The CDR3 length is 13 residues. Germline V gives CDR1 SGHDN, CDR2 FVKESK. CDR3 nucleotide sequence: TGTGCCAGCAGCCACGAGCGGTTTGGGGAGCAGTACTTC. This gives the protein CASSHERFGEQYF.

The chain employs TRBV11-2 and TRBJ2-4, with TRBD1 identical over 8 bases. The J segment lost 3 bases and the V segment lost 5 bases, leaving 3 bases of the junction unmatched. In germline, CDR1 is SGHAT, CDR2 FQNNGV. The CDR3 has 14 residues. DNA for the CDR3: TGTGCCAGCAGCCCCGGACAGGGCAAAAACATTCAGTACTTC. Translating gives CASSPGQGKNIQYF.